The clone carrying this T cell receptor (beta chain) was found many times. The sample is drawn from a study of early T cells in non-severe SARS-CoV-2 infection. On the study more broadly: RNA in bulk from unsorted whole blood was sequenced, and chains were unpaired.

Each CDR3 protein gets one entry after TCRdb re-called the 5' RACE reads with MiXCR. The sample has around 83,000 distinct CDR3 sequences, over 9.5% seen once. Source: whole blood, taken at baseline. The clonotype was recovered from an adult who was a healthcare worker with PCR-confirmed SARS-CoV-2 infection or an uninfected control (not recorded which).

The CDR3 coding sequence is TGTGCCAGCAGCTTAGGGCAGCAGAATCAGCCCCAGCATTTT. Protein: CASSLGQQNQPQHF. V is TRBV7-9 and J is TRBJ1-5; D gene unclear. The CDR3 is made up of 14 amino acids. The V gene lost 1 base and the J gene lost 4 bases, with 8 bases spanning the gap. Germline V gene sequence: CDR1 SEHNR, CDR2 FQNEAQ (reference sequence).